This record concerns one T cell receptor (beta chain) sequence. Antigen: not known. Per the germline V gene, CDR1 is KGHDR and CDR2 is SFDVKD. The length of the CDR3 is 14 residues. Eight separate reactions per sample yielded the cDNA. The template-switching step introduced UMIs that carried a 6-nucleotide sample barcode. Reanalyzing the 5' RACE reads, TCRdb keeps one entry per CDR3 protein, without DNA. The sample has some 300,000 distinct CDR3 sequences. The data originate from a study of monozygotic twins with inflammatory bowel disease. Overall study findings and caveats: A lone strong IBD-associated signal or clonotype found no support. Especially with disease activity, IBD patients shared fewer clonotypes with others than healthy twins did.

The V call is TRBV24-1, the J call TRBJ2-5; absent DNA, TCRdb's TRBD1 call cannot be checked. The sequence was collected from a human donor with ulcerative colitis or Crohn's disease, or a healthy co-twin of an affected twin (not recorded which). Material: blood. CDR3 in amino acids: CATRGTGKAETQYF.